Shown below are 11 T cell receptor beta chains from a single sample sequenced in a study of blood T cell repertoires in COVID-19. The method was immunoSEQ multiplex PCR; TCRdb's version includes in-frame clones alone and lacks a portion of them. This table has fewer than 500,000 clones, over 75% appearing once. The sequencing sample was made of PBMCs or T cells enriched from blood (not recorded which). The receptors shown here come from a man aged 25-45 years who had recovered from COVID-19.

The J gene is TRBJ1-2, the V gene TRBV6-5, with D possibly matching TRBD1 (5 bases). V shed 4 bases and J shed 6 bases, with 6 bases lying between them. The length of the CDR3 is 11 residues. Germline CDR1 and CDR2: MNHEY and SVGAGI. The CDR3 nucleotides read TGTGCCAGCAGTTCAGGGCATGGCTACACCTTC. It encodes CASSSGHGYTF.

This rearrangement joins TRBV30 to TRBJ1-2; maybe TRBD1 (5 bases). In germline, CDR1 is GTSNPN, CDR2 SVGIG (reference sequence). Trimming took off 8 bases at V and 5 bases at J, with 24 bases between the two ends. The CDR3 is 15 residues long. CDR3 DNA sequence: TGTGCCCTGGAGTACTTCGGAATTGGGGCATATGGCTACACCTTC. It codes for CALEYFGIGAYGYTF.

V and J are TRBV29-1 and TRBJ2-7; 7 bases agree with TRBD1. Germline-derived CDR1 and CDR2 are SQVTM and ANQGSEA. V gave up 7 bases and J gave up 4 bases; unmatched junction bases: 7. CDR3 length equals 12 residues. DNA of the CDR3: TGCAGCGCCCGGACAGGAGAGTACGAGCAGTACTTC. Translating it yields CSARTGEYEQYF.

This chain connects TRBV10-3 to TRBJ1-2; 11 nucleotides line up with TRBD1. CDR3 length equals 15 residues. Germline-derived CDR1 and CDR2 are ENHRY and SYGVKD. With V trimmed by 10 bases and J by 4 bases, 11 bases remained unmatched. This CDR3 is CATSSGQGVGYGYTF. The CDR3 nucleotides are TGTGCCACTTCATCGGGACAGGGGGTGGGCTATGGCTACACCTTC.

The V call is TRBV5-1, the J call TRBJ1-1; 7 nucleotides agree with TRBD1. J lost 1 base, V lost 2 bases, and 5 bases had no gene match. The germline gives CDR1 SGHRS, CDR2 YFSETQ. The CDR3 totals 15 residues. The CDR3 reads CASSFTGAQNTEAFF. For the CDR3, the DNA is TGCGCCAGCAGCTTTACAGGGGCGCAGAACACTGAAGCTTTCTTT.

The chain is built from TRBV11-2 and TRBJ2-7; D is unresolved. Germline-derived CDR1 and CDR2 are SGHAT and FQNNGV. The CDR3 is made up of 15 amino acids. V was trimmed by 0 bases and J by 1 base, leaving 10 bases between them. The CDR3 protein is CASSLDAYSSYEQYF. In nucleotides, the CDR3 is TGTGCCAGCAGCTTAGACGCCTACAGTTCCTACGAGCAGTACTTC.

The rearrangement joins TRBV7-2 to TRBJ1-5; possible D gene TRBD1, 6 bases. CDR1 is SGHTA, CDR2 FQGNSA, per germline. Trimming removed 5 bases at V and 5 bases at J, with 13 bases between. This CDR3 has 14 amino acids. For the CDR3, the DNA is TGTGCCAGCAGCCTAGACAGGAGTTATCAGCCCCAGCATTTT. Protein product: CASSLDRSYQPQHF. The full variable domain, with the rest looked up from reference TRBV7-2 and TRBJ1-5, is GAGVSQSPSNKVTEKGKDVELRCDPISGHTALYWYRQSLGQGLEFLIYFQGNSAPDKSGLPSDRFSAERTGGSVSTLTIQRTQQEDSAVYLCASSLDRSYQPQHFGDGTRLSIL.

The CDR3 here is CASSHFAGTVGEKLFF. The CDR3 coding sequence is TGCGCCAGCAGCCATTTTGCCGGGACAGTTGGTGAAAAACTGTTTTTT. The chain combines TRBV4-1 with TRBJ1-4; 7 positions agree with TRBD1. CDR3 length: 16 residues. The germline gives CDR1 MGHRA, CDR2 YSYEKL. V gave up 3 bases and J gave up 7 bases; unmatched junction bases: 11.

The genes are TRBV19 and TRBJ2-2; 10 bases line up with TRBD1. Losses at the gene ends were 3 bases for V and 6 bases for J; bases not matched to a gene: 7. Germline assignment: CDR1 LNHDA and CDR2 SQIVND (reference sequence). The length of the CDR3 is 16 residues. CDR3 nucleotides: TGTGCCAGTAGTATTAGGGGACAGGGGATAGCCGGGGAGCTGTTTTTT. Its protein product is CASSIRGQGIAGELFF.

The chain recombines TRBV6-5 with TRBJ1-4; no firm D call. CDR3 length: 15 residues. Germline V gene data show CDR1 as MNHEY and CDR2 as SVGAGI. V was pared by 6 bases and J by 6 bases, with 17 bases between. DNA of the CDR3: TGTGCCAGCAGCTCTTCCCCTAATTTTGATGAAAAACTGTTTTTT. It encodes CASSSSPNFDEKLFF.

V gene TRBV4-2 combines with J gene TRBJ2-7; the D gene is possibly TRBD2 (5 bases). This CDR3 comprises 15 residues. V lost 0 bases and J lost 6, with 15 bases in between. Germline lookup yields CDR1 LGHNA and CDR2 YNFKEQ. The CDR3 loop is CASSQERASAAEQYF. For the CDR3, the DNA is TGTGCCAGCAGCCAAGAGAGGGCCTCTGCGGCCGAGCAGTACTTC.